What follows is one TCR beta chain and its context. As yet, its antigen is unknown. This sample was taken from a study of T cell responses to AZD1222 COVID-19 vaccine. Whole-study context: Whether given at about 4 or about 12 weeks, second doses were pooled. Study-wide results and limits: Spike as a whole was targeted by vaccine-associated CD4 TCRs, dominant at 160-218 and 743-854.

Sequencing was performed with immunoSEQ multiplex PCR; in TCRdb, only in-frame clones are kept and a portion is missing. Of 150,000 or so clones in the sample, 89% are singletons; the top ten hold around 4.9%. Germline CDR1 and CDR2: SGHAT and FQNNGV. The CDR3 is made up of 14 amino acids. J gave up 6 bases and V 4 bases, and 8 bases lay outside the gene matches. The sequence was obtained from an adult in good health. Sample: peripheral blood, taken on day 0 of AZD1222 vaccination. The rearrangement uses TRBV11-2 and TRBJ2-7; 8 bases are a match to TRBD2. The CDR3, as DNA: TGTGCCAGCAGCTCCCAAGGGCTAGCGGGCGAGCAGTACTTC. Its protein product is CASSSQGLAGEQYF. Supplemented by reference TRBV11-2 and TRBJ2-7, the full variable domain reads EAGVAQSPRYKIIEKRQSVAFWCNPISGHATLYWYQQILGQGPKLLIQFQNNGVVDDSQLPKDRFSAERLKGVDSTLKIQPAKLEDSAVYLCASSSQGLAGEQYFGPGTRLTVT.